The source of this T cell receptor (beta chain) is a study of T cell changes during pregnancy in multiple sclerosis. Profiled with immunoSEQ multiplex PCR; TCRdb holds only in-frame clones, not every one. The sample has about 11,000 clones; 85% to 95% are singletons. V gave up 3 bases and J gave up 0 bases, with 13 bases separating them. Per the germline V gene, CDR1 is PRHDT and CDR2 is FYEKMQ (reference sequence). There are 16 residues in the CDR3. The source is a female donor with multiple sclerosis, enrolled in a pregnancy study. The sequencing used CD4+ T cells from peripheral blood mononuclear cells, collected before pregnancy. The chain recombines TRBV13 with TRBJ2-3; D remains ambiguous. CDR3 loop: CASSFLARKSTDTQYF. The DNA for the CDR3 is TGTGCCAGCAGCTTTTTGGCTAGGAAAAGCACAGATACGCAGTATTTT.